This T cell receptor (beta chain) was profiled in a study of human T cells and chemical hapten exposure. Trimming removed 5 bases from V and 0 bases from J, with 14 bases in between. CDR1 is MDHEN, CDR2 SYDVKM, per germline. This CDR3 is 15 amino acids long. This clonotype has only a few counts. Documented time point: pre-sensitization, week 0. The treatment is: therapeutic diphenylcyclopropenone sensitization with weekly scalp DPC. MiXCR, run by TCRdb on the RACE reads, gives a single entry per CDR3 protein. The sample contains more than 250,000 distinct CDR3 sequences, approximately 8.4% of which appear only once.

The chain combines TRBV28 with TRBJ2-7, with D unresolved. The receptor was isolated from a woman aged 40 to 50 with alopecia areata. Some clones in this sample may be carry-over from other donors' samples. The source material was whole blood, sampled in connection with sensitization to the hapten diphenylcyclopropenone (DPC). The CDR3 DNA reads TGTGCCAGCAGTCTTCATCCGGGTAGCTCCTACGAGCAGTACTTC. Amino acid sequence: CASSLHPGSSYEQYF.